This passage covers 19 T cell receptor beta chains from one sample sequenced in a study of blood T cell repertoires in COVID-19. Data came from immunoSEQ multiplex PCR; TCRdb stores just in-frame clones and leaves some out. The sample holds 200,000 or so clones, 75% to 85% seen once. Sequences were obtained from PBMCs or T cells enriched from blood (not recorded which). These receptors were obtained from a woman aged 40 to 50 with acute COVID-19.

The CDR3 loop reads CASSDRDSSYEQYF. The CDR3 region has the DNA TGCGCCAGCAGTGATCGGGACAGCTCCTACGAGCAGTACTTC. This chain links TRBV10-2 with TRBJ2-7, with 7 bases fitting TRBD1. The germline gives CDR1 WSHSY, CDR2 SAAADI. The CDR3 covers 14 residues. V lost 3 bases and J lost 0; bases outside the gene matches: 2.

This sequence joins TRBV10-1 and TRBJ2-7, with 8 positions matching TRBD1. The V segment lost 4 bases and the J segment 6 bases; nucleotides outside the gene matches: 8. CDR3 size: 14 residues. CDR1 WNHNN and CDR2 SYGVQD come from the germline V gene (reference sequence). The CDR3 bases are TGCGCCAGCAGTGTGGGACAGGCCCCCCGCGAGCAGTACTTC. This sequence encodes CASSVGQAPREQYF.

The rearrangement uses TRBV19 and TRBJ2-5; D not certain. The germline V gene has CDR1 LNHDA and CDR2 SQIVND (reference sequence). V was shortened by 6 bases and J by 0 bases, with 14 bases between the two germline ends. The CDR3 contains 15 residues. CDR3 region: CASSKTRRDQETQYF. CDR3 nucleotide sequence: TGTGCCAGTAGCAAAACGCGACGGGACCAAGAGACCCAGTACTTC.

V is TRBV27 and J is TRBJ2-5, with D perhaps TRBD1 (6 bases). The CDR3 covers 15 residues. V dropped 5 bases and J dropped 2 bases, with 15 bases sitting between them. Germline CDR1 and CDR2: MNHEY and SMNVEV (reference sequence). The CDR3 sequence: CASSRIRTDQETQYF. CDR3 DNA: TGTGCCAGCAGTCGAATTAGGACAGATCAAGAGACCCAGTACTTC.

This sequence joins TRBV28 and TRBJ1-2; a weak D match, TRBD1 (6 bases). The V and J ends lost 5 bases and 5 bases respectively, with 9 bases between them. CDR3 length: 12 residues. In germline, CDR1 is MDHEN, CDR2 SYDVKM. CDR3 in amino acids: CASSRGAYGYTF. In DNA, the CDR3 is TGTGCCAGCAGTCGGGGGGCTTATGGCTACACCTTC.

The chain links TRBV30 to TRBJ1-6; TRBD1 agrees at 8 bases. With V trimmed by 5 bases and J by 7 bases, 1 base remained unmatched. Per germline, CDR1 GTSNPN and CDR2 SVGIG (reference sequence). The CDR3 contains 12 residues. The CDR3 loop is CAWDRGNSPLHF. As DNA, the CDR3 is TGTGCCTGGGACAGGGGCAATTCACCCCTCCACTTT.

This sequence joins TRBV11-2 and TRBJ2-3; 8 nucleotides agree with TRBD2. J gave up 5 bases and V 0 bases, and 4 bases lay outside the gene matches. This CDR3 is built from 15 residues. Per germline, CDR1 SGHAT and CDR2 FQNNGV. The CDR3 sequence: CASSLEPRGVDTQYF. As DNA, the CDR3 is TGTGCCAGCAGCTTAGAGCCGCGGGGGGTAGATACGCAGTATTTT.

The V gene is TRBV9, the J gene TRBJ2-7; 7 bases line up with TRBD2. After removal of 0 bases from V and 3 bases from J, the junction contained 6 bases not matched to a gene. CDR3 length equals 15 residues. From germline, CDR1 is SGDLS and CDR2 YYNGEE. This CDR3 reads CASSVDTSDSYEQYF. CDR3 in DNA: TGTGCCAGCAGCGTAGATACTAGCGACAGCTACGAGCAGTACTTC.

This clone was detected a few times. In DNA form, the CDR3 reads TGCGCCAGCAGCCAAGATTGGACAAACCCTAGCACAGATACGCAGTATTTT. It specifies CASSQDWTNPSTDTQYF. The chain uses TRBV4-3 and TRBJ2-3; possibly TRBD1 for D (5 bases). Germline lookup yields CDR1 LGHNA and CDR2 YSLEER. The V end lost 0 bases, the J end lost 0 bases, and 13 bases lay between the germline ends. The CDR3 runs to 17 residues.

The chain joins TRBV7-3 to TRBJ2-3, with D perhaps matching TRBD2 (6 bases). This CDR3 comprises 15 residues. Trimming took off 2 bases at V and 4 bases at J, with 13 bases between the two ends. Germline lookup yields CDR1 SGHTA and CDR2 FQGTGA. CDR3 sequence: CASSLLPGVPDTQYF. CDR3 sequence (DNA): TGTGCCAGCAGCTTACTTCCGGGAGTGCCAGATACGCAGTATTTT.

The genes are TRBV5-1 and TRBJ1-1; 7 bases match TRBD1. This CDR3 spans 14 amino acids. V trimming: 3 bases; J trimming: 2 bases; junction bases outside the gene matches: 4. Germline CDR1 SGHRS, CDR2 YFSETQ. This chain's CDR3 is CASSSTGANTEAFF. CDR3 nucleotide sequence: TGCGCCAGCAGCTCAACAGGGGCCAACACTGAAGCTTTCTTT.

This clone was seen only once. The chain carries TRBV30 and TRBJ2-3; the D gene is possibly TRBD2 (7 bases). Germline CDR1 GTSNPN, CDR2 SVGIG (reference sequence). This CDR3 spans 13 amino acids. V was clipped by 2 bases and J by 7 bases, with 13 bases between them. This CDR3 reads CAWSRGARNTQYF. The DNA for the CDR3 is TGTGCCTGGAGTCGGGGGGCGCGTAATACGCAGTATTTT.

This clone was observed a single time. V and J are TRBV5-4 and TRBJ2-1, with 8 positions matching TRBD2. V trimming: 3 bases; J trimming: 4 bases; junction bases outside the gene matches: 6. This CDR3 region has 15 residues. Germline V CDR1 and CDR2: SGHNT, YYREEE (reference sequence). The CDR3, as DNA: TGTGCCAGCAGCTCGGGGGGGTTGGCTTACAATGAGCAGTTCTTC. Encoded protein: CASSSGGLAYNEQFF.

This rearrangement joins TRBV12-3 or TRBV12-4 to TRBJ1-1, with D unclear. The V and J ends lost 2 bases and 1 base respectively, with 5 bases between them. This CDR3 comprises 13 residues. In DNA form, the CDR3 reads TGTGCCAGCAGTTTACTCAGGAACACTGAAGCTTTCTTT. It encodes CASSLLRNTEAFF.

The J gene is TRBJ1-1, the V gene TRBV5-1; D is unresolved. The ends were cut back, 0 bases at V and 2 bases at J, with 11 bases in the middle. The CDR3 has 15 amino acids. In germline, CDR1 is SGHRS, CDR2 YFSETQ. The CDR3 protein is CASSLASGHNTEAFF. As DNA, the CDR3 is TGCGCCAGCAGCTTGGCCTCGGGTCATAACACTGAAGCTTTCTTT.

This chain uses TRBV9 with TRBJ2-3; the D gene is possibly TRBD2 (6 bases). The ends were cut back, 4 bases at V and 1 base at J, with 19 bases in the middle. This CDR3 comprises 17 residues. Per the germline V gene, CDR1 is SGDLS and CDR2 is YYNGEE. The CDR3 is CASSPNVQGGGTDTQYF. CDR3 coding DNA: TGTGCCAGCAGCCCCAATGTCCAGGGCGGGGGCACAGATACGCAGTATTTT.

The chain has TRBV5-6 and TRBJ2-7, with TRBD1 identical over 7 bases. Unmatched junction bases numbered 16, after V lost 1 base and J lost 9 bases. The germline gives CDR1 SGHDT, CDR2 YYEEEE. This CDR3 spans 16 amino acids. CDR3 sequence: CASSLTTGTVRLAQYF. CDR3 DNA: TGTGCCAGCAGCTTGACCACCGGGACAGTACGTCTCGCGCAGTACTTC. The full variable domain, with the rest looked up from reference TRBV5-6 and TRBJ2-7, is DAGVTQSPTHLIKTRGQQVTLRCSPKSGHDTVSWYQQALGQGPQFIFQYYEEEERQRGNFPDRFSGHQFPNYSSELNVNALLLGDSALYLCASSLTTGTVRLAQYFGPGTRLTVT.

The CDR3 region is CASSPPGLAGGNEQFF. Here the CDR3 DNA reads TGTGCCAGCTCACCACCGGGACTAGCGGGAGGCAATGAGCAGTTCTTC. The rearrangement uses TRBV18 and TRBJ2-1, with TRBD2 identical over 15 bases. Germline V CDR1 and CDR2: KGHSH, LQKENI. The CDR3 spans 16 residues. J lost 6 bases, V lost 0 bases, and 0 bases had no gene match.

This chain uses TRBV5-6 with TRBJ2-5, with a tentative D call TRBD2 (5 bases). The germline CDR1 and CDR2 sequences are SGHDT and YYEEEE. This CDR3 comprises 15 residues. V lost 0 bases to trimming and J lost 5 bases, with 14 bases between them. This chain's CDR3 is CASSLGLGRRETQYF. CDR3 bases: TGTGCCAGCAGCTTGGGTCTAGGCAGGAGGGAGACCCAGTACTTC. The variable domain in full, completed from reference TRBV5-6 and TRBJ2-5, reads DAGVTQSPTHLIKTRGQQVTLRCSPKSGHDTVSWYQQALGQGPQFIFQYYEEEERQRGNFPDRFSGHQFPNYSSELNVNALLLGDSALYLCASSLGLGRRETQYFGPGTRLLVL.